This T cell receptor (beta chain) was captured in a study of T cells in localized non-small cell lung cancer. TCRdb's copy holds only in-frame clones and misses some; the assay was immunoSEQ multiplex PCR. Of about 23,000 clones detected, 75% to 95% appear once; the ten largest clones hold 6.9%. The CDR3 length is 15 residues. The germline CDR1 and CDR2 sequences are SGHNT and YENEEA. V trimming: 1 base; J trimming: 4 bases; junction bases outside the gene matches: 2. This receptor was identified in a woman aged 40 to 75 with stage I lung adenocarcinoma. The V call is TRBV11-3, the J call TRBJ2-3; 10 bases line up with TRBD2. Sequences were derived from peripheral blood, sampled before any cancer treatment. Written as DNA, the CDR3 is TGTGCCAGCAGCTTAGGGCTAGCGGGAGCAGATACGCAGTATTTT. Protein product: CASSLGLAGADTQYF.